The clone carrying this T cell receptor beta chain showed up many times. The data are from a study of T cells in Graves' hyperthyroidism and ophthalmopathy. Regions amplified from RNA transcripts were the TCR beta CDR3 regions. HTBI primers were the set used in a first-round RT-PCR of the TCR CDR3. MiXCR, applied by TCRdb to the multiplex PCR reads, yields one record per CDR3 protein. The table lists under 40,000 distinct CDR3 sequences, approximately 50% of them singletons, with roughly 6.2% in the top ten. Hyperthyroidism in the patients, aged 18 to 65, was newly diagnosed and under 2 months in duration. The germline V gene has CDR1 SGHAT and CDR2 FQNNGV. This CDR3 has 15 amino acids. V was pared by 5 bases and J by 5 bases, with 7 bases of the junction left unmatched.

This rearrangement joins TRBV11-2 to TRBJ2-2; 8 bases match TRBD1. Sequencing used blood. The TCR sequence derives from a woman between 45 and 65 years old with Graves' hyperthyroidism that later progressed to Graves' ophthalmopathy. Written as DNA, the CDR3 is TGTGCCAGCAGCCGCCGGACAGGGAATACCGGGGAGCTGTTTTTT. Amino acid sequence: CASSRRTGNTGELFF.